This T cell receptor beta chain was retrieved from a study of T cells in Graves' hyperthyroidism and ophthalmopathy. Study as a whole: The authors collected peripheral blood at initial diagnosis, before any treatment.

RNA transcripts were the template for amplifying TCR beta CDR3 regions. The HTBI primer set served for first-round RT-PCR of the TCR CDR3. MiXCR, run by TCRdb on the multiplex PCR reads, gives a single entry per CDR3 protein. In the table there are 340,000 or so distinct CDR3 sequences, under 25% of which are singletons. This CDR3 has 12 amino acids. V shed 2 bases, J shed 14 bases, and the junction held 4 bases outside the gene matches. Germline V gene sequence: CDR1 MDHEN, CDR2 SYDVKM. This clonotype was counted only a few times. Sequencing was performed on blood. The sequence came from a woman in her forties or fifties with Graves' hyperthyroidism. V and J are TRBV28 and TRBJ2-1; 9 positions match TRBD1. CDR3: CASSLGTGTEFF. The CDR3 nucleotides read TGTGCCAGCAGTTTAGGGACAGGGACGGAGTTCTTC.